The 32 T cell receptor beta chains in this list originate from one sample, sequenced in a study of blood T cell repertoires in COVID-19. The repertoire was sequenced with immunoSEQ multiplex PCR; TCRdb's copy has only in-frame clones and lacks some. The sample has tens of thousands of clones, over 75% seen once. The specimen sequenced was peripheral blood. The receptors here all came from a man aged 50-59 years with active COVID-19.

The chain carries TRBV7-2 and TRBJ1-1; 9 bases line up with TRBD1. The CDR3 has 16 amino acids. V lost 5 bases, J lost 5 bases, and 12 bases stayed unmatched. The germline gives CDR1 SGHTA, CDR2 FQGNSA. The CDR3 spells CASSPLRTGEGTEAFF. The DNA for the CDR3 is TGTGCCAGCAGCCCCCTTCGGACAGGGGAGGGGACTGAAGCTTTCTTT.

J is TRBJ1-1 and V is TRBV9; D uncertain. This CDR3 is built from 13 residues. Trimming removed 5 bases at V and 1 base at J, with 9 bases between. The germline CDR1 and CDR2 sequences are SGDLS and YYNGEE. The CDR3 DNA is TGTGCCAGCAGGTACGGGGAGAACACTGAAGCTTTCTTT. Translating it yields CASRYGENTEAFF.

In this sample, this clone turned up a few times. This chain uses TRBV3-1 (or the pseudogene TRBV3-2) with TRBJ1-1; maybe TRBD1 (6 bases). CDR3 length: 14 residues. CDR1 and CDR2 from the germline V gene are LGHDT and YNNKEL (reference sequence). The V gene lost 4 bases and the J gene lost 1 base, with 10 bases spanning the gap. The CDR3 here is CASSRPGENTEAFF. The CDR3 DNA follows: TGTGCCAGCAGCCGGCCAGGGGAGAACACTGAAGCTTTCTTT.

This chain connects TRBV7-3 to TRBJ2-7, with 9 bases lining up with TRBD2. CDR1 and CDR2 from the germline V gene are SGHTA and FQGTGA. Unmatched junction bases numbered 9, after V lost 5 bases and J lost 4 bases. The CDR3 length is 15 residues. The chain's CDR3 is CASSLSGGPLYEQYF. In nucleotides, the CDR3 is TGTGCCAGCAGCCTCAGCGGGGGGCCTCTATACGAGCAGTACTTC.

The V and J genes are TRBV9 and TRBJ2-7; 11 bases match TRBD2. From germline, CDR1 is SGDLS and CDR2 YYNGEE. V lost 0 bases, J lost 2 bases, and 4 bases stayed unmatched. This CDR3 comprises 16 residues. CDR3 protein: CASSVASGGTTYEQYF. DNA of the CDR3: TGTGCCAGCAGCGTAGCTAGCGGGGGGACTACCTACGAGCAGTACTTC.

In its sample, this clone was seen a few times. This chain uses TRBV5-8 with TRBJ1-1; D perhaps matches TRBD1 (5 bases). CDR1 SGHTS and CDR2 YDEGEE come from the germline V gene. The CDR3 consists of 15 residues. V lost 0 bases to trimming and J lost 1 base, with 10 bases between them. The CDR3 loop is CASSLGRVRNTEAFF. DNA of the CDR3: TGTGCCAGCAGCTTGGGCAGGGTGCGGAACACTGAAGCTTTCTTT.

The CDR3 reads CASRPPGGNQPQHF. The CDR3 bases are TGTGCCAGCAGGCCACCGGGTGGAAATCAGCCCCAGCATTTT. V usage is TRBV7-9 and J usage is TRBJ1-5; D gene unclear. The germline CDR1 and CDR2 sequences are SEHNR and FQNEAQ (reference sequence). The CDR3 has 14 amino acids. V lost 6 bases to trimming and J lost 4 bases, with 13 bases between them.

V and J are TRBV27 and TRBJ1-6; D is perhaps TRBD1 (5 bases). V dropped 4 bases and J dropped 6 bases, with 13 bases sitting between them. The CDR3 has 15 amino acids. Germline CDR1 MNHEY, CDR2 SMNVEV (reference sequence). Written as DNA, the CDR3 is TGTGCCAGCAGTTACCGACAGAACCGTAATTCACCCCTCCACTTT. It yields the protein CASSYRQNRNSPLHF.

V is TRBV10-3 and J is TRBJ2-3; D is possibly TRBD2 (6 bases). Trimming shortened V by 6 bases and J by 8 bases, and 15 bases separated the two germline ends. The CDR3 consists of 13 residues. CDR1 is ENHRY and CDR2 is SYGVKD in the germline V gene. The CDR3 sequence: CAISLRESGTQYF. The CDR3 nucleotides are TGTGCCATCAGCCTCCGGGAGTCAGGTACGCAGTATTTT.

The V gene is TRBV6-5, the J gene TRBJ1-1; maybe TRBD1 (6 bases). CDR1 is MNHEY and CDR2 is SVGAGI in the germline V gene. The CDR3 spans 15 residues. V was pared by 0 bases and J by 6 bases, with 14 bases between. The CDR3 DNA reads TGTGCCAGCAGTTACTCCGGCAGGGAGGGGGCTGAAGCTTTCTTT. Translating gives CASSYSGREGAEAFF.

The J gene is TRBJ2-1, the V gene TRBV11-2; 7 bases align to TRBD1. The germline gives CDR1 SGHAT, CDR2 FQNNGV. The CDR3 totals 16 residues. V lost 5 bases and J lost 3; bases outside the gene matches: 10. The CDR3 spells CASSPLLGDSYNEQFF. The CDR3 region has the DNA TGTGCCAGCAGCCCCTTACTGGGGGACAGCTACAATGAGCAGTTCTTC.

The genes are TRBV7-3 and TRBJ2-5; 13 bases line up with TRBD2. The CDR3 length is 16 residues. V trimming: 4 bases; J trimming: 5 bases; junction bases outside the gene matches: 7. Looked up from germline, CDR1 is SGHTA and CDR2 is FQGTGA. CDR3 bases: TGTGCCAGCAGCTCGCGGACTAGCGGGAGAGGGGAGACCCAGTACTTC. This codes for CASSSRTSGRGETQYF.

This chain connects TRBV9 to TRBJ2-3; TRBD1 agrees at 10 bases. Germline loops: CDR1 SGDLS, CDR2 YYNGEE. This CDR3 contains 16 residues. V lost 3 bases to trimming and J lost 2 bases; unmatched junction nucleotides: 6. CDR3 region: CASSARTGGSTDTQYF. Here the CDR3 DNA reads TGTGCCAGCAGCGCTCGGACAGGGGGTTCCACAGATACGCAGTATTTT. The complete variable domain, with remaining parts taken from reference TRBV9 and TRBJ2-3, reads DSGVTQTPKHLITATGQRVTLRCSPRSGDLSVYWYQQSLDQGLQFLIQYYNGEERAKGNILERFSAQQFPDLHSELNLSSLELGDSALYFCASSARTGGSTDTQYFGPGTRLTVL.

With respect to this clone: Likely a read error: the CDR3 ends without its conserved phenylalanine or tryptophan. The limits of the CDR3 on the DNA are not certain, so only TCRdb's listed CDR3 is given. The chain carries TRBV2 and TRBJ1-1; TRBD1, as called in the table, went unchecked against the DNA. The CDR3 is 11 residues long, counting both termini. The germline V gene has CDR1 SNHLY and CDR2 FYNNEI. The CDR3: CASSPTRDRLN.

This clone was observed a few times. V is TRBV12-3 or TRBV12-4 and J is TRBJ2-7; the D gene is possibly TRBD1 (6 bases). The CDR3 covers 12 residues. Trimming took off 5 bases at V and 6 bases at J, with 11 bases between the two ends. The CDR3 DNA follows: TGTGCCAGCAGTCCGACCAGGGGCGAGCAGTACTTC. Translation: CASSPTRGEQYF.

The genes are TRBV4-2 and TRBJ2-7; tentatively, D is TRBD1 (6 bases). V dropped 4 bases and J dropped 0 bases, with 19 bases sitting between them. Germline lookup yields CDR1 LGHNA and CDR2 YNFKEQ. This CDR3 has 17 amino acids. CDR3 region: CASSREGTRGSSYEQYF. CDR3 nucleotides: TGTGCCAGCAGCCGAGAGGGGACGAGGGGGTCCTCCTACGAGCAGTACTTC.

V and J are TRBV5-4 and TRBJ1-5, with 9 nucleotides matching TRBD1. Germline V gene sequence: CDR1 SGHNT, CDR2 YYREEE (reference sequence). The CDR3 is 15 residues long. V shed 0 bases, J shed 3 bases, and the junction held 1 base outside the gene matches. The CDR3 DNA sequence: TGTGCCAGCAGCTTGGGGACAGGGGACAATCAGCCCCAGCATTTT. Its translation: CASSLGTGDNQPQHF. Based on the CDR3 plus reference TRBV5-4 and TRBJ1-5, the full variable domain is ETGVTQSPTHLIKTRGQQVTLRCSSQSGHNTVSWYQQALGQGPQFIFQYYREEENGRGNFPPRFSGLQFPNYSSELNVNALELDDSALYLCASSLGTGDNQPQHFGDGTRLSIL.

The chain employs TRBV11-2 and TRBJ1-1, with 8 positions matching TRBD1. The CDR3 covers 15 residues. Germline CDR1 is SGHAT and CDR2 is FQNNGV. The V gene end was trimmed by 4 bases and the J gene end by 3 bases; junction bases not matched to a gene: 7. CDR3 protein: CASSSWTGSDTEAFF. Written as DNA, the CDR3 is TGTGCCAGCAGCTCTTGGACAGGGTCTGACACTGAAGCTTTCTTT.

CDR3 bases: TGTGTCAGAAGCTTAACCGGGCCGGGAACAGCGAACACCGGGGAGCTGTTTTTT. This translates into CVRSLTGPGTANTGELFF. The chain links TRBV7-5 to TRBJ2-2; whether TRBD2, the table's D call, matches the DNA was not checked. TRBV7-5 is deemed a pseudogene. The CDR3 covers 18 residues.

The chain links TRBV25-1 to TRBJ2-1; D remains unclear. Germline V gives CDR1 MGHDK, CDR2 SYGVNS. Trimming left V 4 bases short and J 1 base short, with 8 bases between. CDR3 length: 14 amino acids. The CDR3 region has the DNA TGTGCCAGCAGTGTGGCATATTCCTACAATGAGCAGTTCTTC. This encodes CASSVAYSYNEQFF.

The gene calls are TRBV18 and TRBJ2-7; D is ambiguous. V lost 5 bases and J 2 bases, leaving 13 bases between the germline ends. Germline V CDR1 and CDR2: KGHSH, LQKENI. This CDR3 contains 14 residues. CDR3 in DNA: TGTGCCAGCTCATCCCCGGGTGACCCCTACGAGCAGTACTTC. Translating it yields CASSSPGDPYEQYF.

This chain joins TRBV6-1 and TRBJ2-2; D might be TRBD1 (5 bases). CDR1 MNHNS and CDR2 SASEGT come from the germline V gene. Trimming took off 2 bases at V and 4 bases at J, with 17 bases between the two ends. CDR3 size: 17 residues. The CDR3 protein is CASSERQPWTFTGELFF. As DNA, the CDR3 is TGTGCCAGCAGTGAAAGGCAACCCTGGACATTCACCGGGGAGCTGTTTTTT.

The genes are TRBV6-2 or TRBV6-3 and TRBJ1-2; D is ambiguous. The CDR3 sequence is 11 residues long. The germline gives CDR1 MNHEY, CDR2 SVGEGT. The germline V and J ends were trimmed by 2 bases and 11 bases, with 9 bases remaining between them. CDR3 DNA: TGTGCCAGCAGTTACCCGACACCTTACACCTTC. Protein: CASSYPTPYTF.

This chain joins TRBV11-3 and TRBJ2-7, with D tentatively TRBD1 (6 bases). V shed 2 bases and J shed 2 bases, with 16 bases lying between them. In germline, CDR1 is SGHNT, CDR2 YENEEA. This CDR3 comprises 16 residues. CDR3 region: CASSLPQGPCTYEQYF. In nucleotides, the CDR3 is TGTGCCAGCAGCTTACCCCAGGGGCCCTGCACCTACGAGCAGTACTTC.

The CDR3 bases are TGCGCCAGCAGCTTGGCCGGTTCGTCAGGTGGAGGTGACACTGAAGCTTTCTTT. It codes for CASSLAGSSGGGDTEAFF. The chain recombines TRBV5-1 with TRBJ1-1; D uncertain. The CDR3 loop spans 18 amino acids. Trimming pared 0 bases from V and 3 bases from J, leaving 21 bases between. Germline values: CDR1 SGHRS, CDR2 YFSETQ.

CDR3 sequence reads: CASSLPGRPYEQYF. The CDR3 DNA reads as TGTGCCAGCAGCTTACCAGGGAGGCCCTACGAGCAGTACTTC. This chain connects TRBV7-2 to TRBJ2-7; D perhaps matches TRBD2 (6 bases). The germline CDR1 and CDR2 sequences are SGHTA and FQGNSA. V gave up 2 bases and J gave up 2 bases, with 10 bases separating them. This CDR3 has 14 residues.

The CDR3 loop is CASSLSGTSSSYEQYF. Written as DNA, the CDR3 is TGTGCCAGCAGCTTATCCGGGACTAGCTCTTCCTACGAGCAGTACTTC. This rearrangement joins TRBV5-4 to TRBJ2-7, with 9 nucleotides matching TRBD2. The CDR3 length is 16 residues. From germline, CDR1 is SGHNT and CDR2 YYREEE (reference sequence). V gave up 2 bases and J gave up 1 base; unmatched junction bases: 7.

CDR3 loop: CASSLLEGTDTQYF. For the CDR3, the DNA is TGTGCCAGCAGCTTATTGGAGGGCACAGATACGCAGTATTTT. The V call is TRBV7-2, the J call TRBJ2-3; D is perhaps TRBD2 (5 bases). V gave up 2 bases and J gave up 1 base, with 7 bases separating them. CDR3 size: 14 residues. The germline V gene encodes CDR1 SGHTA and CDR2 FQGNSA.

The genes are TRBV6-5 and TRBJ1-5; D may be TRBD1 (5 bases). CDR3 length: 15 amino acids. Per germline, CDR1 MNHEY and CDR2 SVGAGI. The ends were cut back, 0 bases at V and 1 base at J, with 7 bases in the middle. The CDR3 protein is CASSYSQGSNQPQHF. DNA of the CDR3: TGTGCCAGCAGTTACTCCCAGGGCAGCAATCAGCCCCAGCATTTT.

CDR3 residues: CASSLIQTGGPGDTQYF. The DNA of the CDR3 is TGTGCCAGCAGCTTAATACAGACGGGAGGGCCAGGAGATACGCAGTATTTT. The chain has TRBV7-3 and TRBJ2-3, with 8 positions matching TRBD2. The CDR3 loop spans 17 amino acids. The germline CDR1 and CDR2 sequences are SGHTA and FQGTGA. V lost 1 base and J lost 5; bases outside the gene matches: 11.

The V gene is TRBV14, the J gene TRBJ2-7, with D unclear. The CDR3 runs to 13 residues. Trimming stripped 3 bases from V and 7 bases from J, with 13 bases between. Germline CDR1 and CDR2: SGHDN and FVKESK. The chain's CDR3 is CASSQSALWEQYF. In DNA, the CDR3 is TGTGCCAGCAGCCAGAGTGCGCTTTGGGAGCAGTACTTC.

The chain uses TRBV9 and TRBJ1-6; weak D call: TRBD1 (5 bases). The length of the CDR3 is 16 residues. V lost 4 bases to trimming and J lost 6 bases, with 17 bases between them. CDR1 SGDLS and CDR2 YYNGEE come from the germline V gene. The CDR3 nucleotides read TGTGCCAGCAGCCCCAACCCCCGGGGGGTTAATTCACCCCTCCACTTT. The encoded protein is CASSPNPRGVNSPLHF.